The 31 T cell receptor beta chains below all came from one sample that was sequenced in a study of cytomegalovirus exposure and HLA in healthy donors. PCR was performed using 60 Vbeta and 13 Jbeta primers. The method was immunoSEQ multiplex PCR; TCRdb's version includes in-frame clones alone and lacks a portion of them. This sample carries under 80,000 clones, around 80% of them seen once, and the ten largest clones take approximately 50%. Material for sequencing was PBMCs. The receptors come from a man aged 50 or older in good health and CMV-seropositive.

This clone turned up a few times. CDR3 in DNA: TGTGCCAGCAGCGTGACAGGGGAGTACGAGCAGTACTTC. Translated, it gives CASSVTGEYEQYF. The chain has TRBV9 and TRBJ2-7; TRBD1 agrees at 8 bases. J lost 4 bases, V lost 2 bases, and 2 bases had no gene match. This CDR3 spans 13 amino acids. CDR1 SGDLS and CDR2 YYNGEE come from the germline V gene.

The chain uses TRBV29-1 and TRBJ2-4, with a possible D match to TRBD1 (5 bases). V was cut by 6 bases and J by 0 bases, with 12 bases left in between. CDR3 length equals 14 residues. Germline lookup yields CDR1 SQVTM and CDR2 ANQGSEA. CDR3 nucleotide sequence: TGCAGCGTCGTAGCAGGGATAGCCAAAAACATTCAGTACTTC. Translating gives CSVVAGIAKNIQYF.

J is TRBJ2-7 and V is TRBV28, with TRBD1 matching over 9 bases. The germline gives CDR1 MDHEN, CDR2 SYDVKM. CDR3 length: 14 amino acids. Trimming cost V 7 bases and J 3 bases; bases outside gene matches: 7. The CDR3 protein is CASNRQGVGYEQYF. CDR3 DNA: TGTGCCAGCAATCGACAGGGGGTGGGCTACGAGCAGTACTTC.

The genes are TRBV7-2 and TRBJ1-4; tentative D call: TRBD1 (6 bases). V gave up 1 base and J gave up 7 bases, with 22 bases separating them. The CDR3 loop spans 18 amino acids. In germline, CDR1 is SGHTA, CDR2 FQGNSA. In DNA form, the CDR3 reads TGTGCCAGCAGCTTAGTCCCGGTCCTAGGGGGAGGGGGTGAAAAACTGTTTTTT. Protein product: CASSLVPVLGGGGEKLFF.

There are a few counts of this clone. The rearrangement links TRBV4-3 to TRBJ1-1; D call uncertain. CDR3 length: 14 amino acids. Trimming stripped 1 base from V and 3 bases from J, with 9 bases between. The germline V gene encodes CDR1 LGHNA and CDR2 YSLEER. The CDR3 DNA is TGCGCCAGCAGCCAAGGAGCGGTGGACACTGAAGCTTTCTTT. Translating it yields CASSQGAVDTEAFF.

About this clone: A junction end diverges from the germline sequence, so it may reflect a read error. This chain links TRBV18 with TRBJ1-1, with 7 nucleotides matching TRBD1. Per the germline V gene, CDR1 is KGHSH and CDR2 is LQKENI. The CDR3 totals 14 residues. The CDR3 sequence is CASSPGQVNTEALF. CDR3 coding DNA: TGTGCCAGCTCCCCAGGACAGGTGAACACTGAAGCTCTCTTT.

The chain is built from TRBV6-1 and TRBJ2-4; weak D call: TRBD1 (6 bases). V was pared by 6 bases and J by 3 bases, with 15 bases between. The CDR3 length is 15 residues. From germline, CDR1 is MNHNS and CDR2 SASEGT. As DNA, the CDR3 is TGTGCCAGCAGAACAGGGCTTATGGACAAAAACATTCAGTACTTC. Protein sequence: CASRTGLMDKNIQYF.

The genes are TRBV9 and TRBJ1-3; 7 bases align to TRBD1. CDR3 size: 16 residues. Per the germline V gene, CDR1 is SGDLS and CDR2 is YYNGEE. V lost 4 bases, J lost 4 bases, and 11 bases stayed unmatched. CDR3 in DNA: TGTGCCAGCAGCTTAACGACAGGGTCGACAGGAAACACCATATATTTT. Translated, it gives CASSLTTGSTGNTIYF.

The chain couples TRBV19 to TRBJ2-3, with TRBD2 identical over 7 bases. V lost 3 bases to trimming and J lost 3 bases; unmatched junction nucleotides: 12. CDR1 and CDR2 (germline): LNHDA, SQIVND (reference sequence). The CDR3 length is 17 residues. CDR3 loop: CASSISSRGGRTDTQYF. The CDR3 bases are TGTGCCAGTAGTATCTCATCACGGGGCGGGAGAACAGATACGCAGTATTTT.

The chain employs TRBV5-1 and TRBJ2-3, with TRBD2 matching 10 bases. J lost 4 bases, V lost 1 base, and 3 bases had no gene match. CDR1 and CDR2 (germline): SGHRS, YFSETQ. CDR3 size: 15 residues. CDR3 bases: TGCGCCAGCAGCTTGCAGAGCGGGGGGGCAGATACGCAGTATTTT. It codes for CASSLQSGGADTQYF.

The chain couples TRBV5-1 to TRBJ1-1, with TRBD1 as a possible D gene (6 bases). The CDR3 runs 16 residues. V lost 0 bases and J 2 bases, leaving 14 bases between the germline ends. CDR1 and CDR2 from the germline V gene are SGHRS and YFSETQ. The CDR3 loop reads CASSLGAIQGNTEAFF. Written as DNA, the CDR3 is TGCGCCAGCAGCTTGGGCGCAATACAGGGAAACACTGAAGCTTTCTTT.

The rearrangement joins TRBV7-2 to TRBJ2-3; 7 bases are shared with TRBD2. This CDR3 comprises 15 residues. Trimming cost V 1 base and J 6 bases; bases outside gene matches: 7. Germline CDR1 reads SGHTA; CDR2 reads FQGNSA. Here the CDR3 DNA reads TGTGCCAGCAGCTTAGTTCCAGCGGGGTGGGATACGCAGTATTTT. Protein product: CASSLVPAGWDTQYF. Looking up the rest from reference TRBV7-2 and TRBJ2-3 gives the full variable domain: GAGVSQSPSNKVTEKGKDVELRCDPISGHTALYWYRQSLGQGLEFLIYFQGNSAPDKSGLPSDRFSAERTGGSVSTLTIQRTQQEDSAVYLCASSLVPAGWDTQYFGPGTRLTVL.

CDR3 residues: CASSLGLAGESYF. The CDR3 nucleotides read TGTGCCAGCAGCTTAGGACTAGCGGGAGAATCGTATTTT. The chain has TRBV11-1 and TRBJ2-3; 12 positions match TRBD2. This CDR3 is built from 13 residues. The germline V gene encodes CDR1 SGHAT and CDR2 FQDESV (reference sequence). With 1 base clipped from V and 14 bases from J, the junction kept 4 bases outside the gene matches.

This chain joins TRBV5-3 and TRBJ2-7; TRBD2 aligns across 9 bases. TRBV5-3 is identified as an open reading frame with a role that is uncertain. Trimming at V came to 0 bases and at J to 1 base, leaving 8 bases not matched to a gene. The CDR3 loop spans 17 amino acids. The CDR3 here is CARSLAIAGDGSYEQYF. In DNA, the CDR3 is TGTGCCAGAAGCTTGGCGATAGCGGGAGATGGTTCCTACGAGCAGTACTTC.

V usage is TRBV30 and J usage is TRBJ1-6; TRBD1 agrees at 7 bases. The CDR3 contains 13 residues. CDR1 and CDR2 (germline): GTSNPN, SVGIG (reference sequence). Trimming at V came to 7 bases and at J to 7 bases, leaving 7 bases not matched to a gene. CDR3 amino acids: CASAGGRNSPLHF. DNA of the CDR3: TGTGCCTCGGCAGGGGGTAGGAATTCACCCCTCCACTTT.

V is TRBV5-1 and J is TRBJ2-5; TRBD2 might be the D (6 bases). The CDR3 totals 16 residues. The germline V gene encodes CDR1 SGHRS and CDR2 YFSETQ. With 4 bases removed from V and 0 bases from J, the gap between germline ends came to 16 bases. CDR3 sequence: CASSPPLAGNQETQYF. CDR3 DNA: TGCGCCAGCAGCCCCCCCCTGGCGGGGAACCAAGAGACCCAGTACTTC.

This chain connects TRBV7-6 to TRBJ2-1, with 14 positions matching TRBD2. The CDR3 consists of 18 residues. With V trimmed by 5 bases and J by 8 bases, 14 bases remained unmatched. Germline assignment: CDR1 SGHVS and CDR2 FNYEAQ. CDR3 bases: TGTGCCAGCAGCCCCACGGACACGACTAGCGGGAGGGCCCATGAGCAGTTCTTC. Translating it yields CASSPTDTTSGRAHEQFF.

This chain uses TRBV6-1 with TRBJ1-6; 7 bases line up with TRBD1. V dropped 7 bases and J dropped 0; count of bases not matched to a gene: 6. The CDR3 is 16 residues long. Germline V gene sequence: CDR1 MNHNS, CDR2 SASEGT. CDR3 sequence: CASNDRASSYNSPLHF. The CDR3 coding sequence is TGTGCCAGCAATGACAGGGCGAGCTCCTATAATTCACCCCTCCACTTT.

The chain uses TRBV5-1 and TRBJ2-2; the match to TRBD1 covers 9 bases. CDR1 is SGHRS and CDR2 is YFSETQ in the germline V gene. The length of the CDR3 is 16 residues. With V trimmed by 4 bases and J by 4 bases, 8 bases remained unmatched. CDR3 region: CASSGGGQGITGELFF. For the CDR3, the DNA is TGCGCCAGCAGCGGGGGTGGACAGGGGATCACCGGGGAGCTGTTTTTT.

Here the CDR3 reads CAKGGRACNQPQYF. The DNA for the CDR3 is TGTGCCAAGGGGGGGCGAGCTTGCAATCAGCCCCAGTATTTT. The chain employs TRBV25-1 and TRBJ1-5; weak D call: TRBD2 (7 bases). The assigned J gene may be wrong: the sequence end matches TRBJ2-3 better. This CDR3 is built from 14 residues. CDR1 is MGHDK, CDR2 SYGVNS, per germline.

This clone has only a few counts. The chain is built from TRBV5-1 and TRBJ2-7; 10 bases line up with TRBD1. V was pared by 3 bases and J by 5 bases, with 8 bases of the junction left unmatched. The CDR3 is 15 amino acids. CDR1 and CDR2 (germline): SGHRS, YFSETQ. CDR3 sequence reads: CASSSSGQGVHEQYF. CDR3 nucleotide sequence: TGCGCCAGCAGCTCAAGTGGACAGGGGGTGCACGAGCAGTACTTC. Based on the CDR3 plus reference TRBV5-1 and TRBJ2-7, the full variable domain is KAGVTQTPRYLIKTRGQQVTLSCSPISGHRSVSWYQQTPGQGLQFLFEYFSETQRNKGNFPGRFSGRQFSNSRSEMNVSTLELGDSALYLCASSSSGQGVHEQYFGPGTRLTVT.

This chain uses TRBV5-6 with TRBJ2-2; tentative D call: TRBD1 (6 bases). CDR3 length equals 14 residues. Germline CDR1 reads SGHDT; CDR2 reads YYEEEE. Trimming shortened V by 7 bases and J by 4 bases, and 14 bases separated the two germline ends. The CDR3 nucleotides are TGTGCCAGCCACCGGGACACCTCCACCGGGGAGCTGTTTTTT. It codes for CASHRDTSTGELFF.

V and J are TRBV6-1 and TRBJ2-7, with D possibly matching TRBD2 (5 bases). In germline, CDR1 is MNHNS, CDR2 SASEGT. V shed 7 bases and J shed 2 bases, with 9 bases lying between them. CDR3 length equals 12 residues. The CDR3 DNA follows: TGTGCCAGCAAGGCGGGCCCCTACGAGCAGTACTTC. Its translation is CASKAGPYEQYF.

This rearrangement joins TRBV6-1 to TRBJ1-1, with 7 positions matching TRBD1. The CDR3 totals 15 residues. The germline CDR1 and CDR2 sequences are MNHNS and SASEGT. The junction had 7 bases not matched to a gene; V was cut back by 4 bases and J by 2 bases. In nucleotides, the CDR3 is TGTGCCAGCAGTGTCCTCACAGGGGTCAACACTGAAGCTTTCTTT. The encoded protein is CASSVLTGVNTEAFF.

The chain employs TRBV2 and TRBJ1-2; TRBD1 is a possible D gene (6 bases). Germline loops: CDR1 SNHLY, CDR2 FYNNEI. The CDR3 sequence is 14 residues long. V shed 2 bases and J shed 1 base, with 8 bases lying between them. CDR3 coding DNA: TGTGCCAGCAGTGAAAGACAGGATAACTATGGCTACACCTTC. This gives the protein CASSERQDNYGYTF.

This rearrangement joins TRBV11-2 to TRBJ2-7; D possibly corresponds to TRBD2 (5 bases). CDR3 length equals 14 residues. CDR1 is SGHAT and CDR2 is FQNNGV in the germline V gene. Trimming took 3 bases from V and 2 from J, leaving 11 bases between them. This CDR3 reads CASSFGAAPYEQYF. The CDR3 DNA sequence: TGTGCCAGCAGCTTTGGAGCGGCCCCCTACGAGCAGTACTTC.

The rearrangement uses TRBV5-1 and TRBJ2-1; TRBD2 aligns across 15 bases. The ends lost 0 bases at V and 6 bases at J; junction bases unmatched: 7. The V gene's germline CDR1 is SGHRS and CDR2 YFSETQ. The CDR3 loop spans 18 amino acids. As DNA, the CDR3 is TGCGCCAGCAGCTTGGTTGGGTGGACTAGCGGGGGGGCCAATGAGCAGTTCTTC. It specifies CASSLVGWTSGGANEQFF.

The chain links TRBV5-1 to TRBJ1-1, with D possibly being TRBD1 (6 bases). The V end lost 1 base, the J end lost 1 base, and 14 bases lay between the germline ends. The length of the CDR3 is 16 residues. Germline CDR1 SGHRS, CDR2 YFSETQ. The CDR3 DNA follows: TGCGCCAGCAGCTTGTTTGCAGGGGTCACGAACACTGAAGCTTTCTTT. Translation gives CASSLFAGVTNTEAFF.

The rearrangement uses TRBV6-1 and TRBJ1-1, with no clear D. V lost 0 bases and J 8 bases, leaving 16 bases between the germline ends. Germline V gene sequence: CDR1 MNHNS, CDR2 SASEGT. The CDR3 has 15 residues. The CDR3 loop reads CASSEAARHGVEAFF. CDR3 DNA: TGTGCCAGCAGTGAAGCAGCCAGACACGGTGTGGAAGCTTTCTTT.

The rearrangement links TRBV28 to TRBJ2-7; D might be TRBD2 (5 bases). The germline CDR1 and CDR2 sequences are MDHEN and SYDVKM. The CDR3 is made up of 15 amino acids. V dropped 7 bases and J dropped 6 bases, with 22 bases sitting between them. CDR3 loop: CASIPLDNGDGEQYF. The DNA of the CDR3 is TGTGCCAGCATACCCCTCGACAACGGGGATGGCGAGCAGTACTTC.

This clone has only a few counts. A much larger clone lies a single base off, so this may be a read error. The sample holds other DNA sequences that translate to the same CDR3. The rearrangement links TRBV6-1 to TRBJ1-6; 10 bases are a match to TRBD1. The V gene's germline CDR1 is MNHNS and CDR2 SASEGT. This CDR3 has 16 residues. CDR3 sequence (DNA): TGTGCAAGCAGTGCCAAGACAGGGGGCAGGCCAGGGCCCCTCCACTTT. As protein: CASSAKTGGRPGPLHF.